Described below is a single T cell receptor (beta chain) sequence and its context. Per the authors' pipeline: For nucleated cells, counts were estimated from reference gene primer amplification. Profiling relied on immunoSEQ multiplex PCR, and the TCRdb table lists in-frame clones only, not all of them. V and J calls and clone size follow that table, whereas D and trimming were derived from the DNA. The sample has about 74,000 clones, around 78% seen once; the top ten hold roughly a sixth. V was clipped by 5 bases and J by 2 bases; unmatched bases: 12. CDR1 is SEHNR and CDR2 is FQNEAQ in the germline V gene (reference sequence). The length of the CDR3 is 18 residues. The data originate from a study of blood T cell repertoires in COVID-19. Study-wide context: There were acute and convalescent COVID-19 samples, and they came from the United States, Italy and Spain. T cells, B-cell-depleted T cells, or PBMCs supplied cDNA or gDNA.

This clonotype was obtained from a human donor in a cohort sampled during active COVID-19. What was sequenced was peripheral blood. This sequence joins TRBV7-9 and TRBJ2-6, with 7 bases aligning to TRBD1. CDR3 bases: TGTGCCAGCAGCCCCGGGACAGCCAACCTCCCTGGGGCCAACGTCCTGACTTTC. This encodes CASSPGTANLPGANVLTF.